Below, 23 T cell receptor beta chains from the same sample are listed, as sequenced in a study of cytomegalovirus exposure and HLA in healthy donors. Primers included in the PCR were 60 Vbeta and 13 Jbeta primers. Data came from immunoSEQ multiplex PCR; TCRdb stores just in-frame clones and leaves some out. In the table there are roughly 200,000 clones, around 79% of which are singletons. Sequenced material: PBMCs. The receptors here all came from a woman between 45 and 60 years old in good health and CMV-seronegative.

The genes are TRBV19 and TRBJ2-2; no definite D call. With 3 bases removed from V and 0 bases from J, the gap between germline ends came to 8 bases. The CDR3 is made up of 15 amino acids. Per germline, CDR1 LNHDA and CDR2 SQIVND (reference sequence). CDR3 protein: CASSIHPANTGELFF. CDR3 bases: TGTGCCAGTAGTATTCACCCAGCGAACACCGGGGAGCTGTTTTTT.

The chain couples TRBV30 to TRBJ1-2, with 8 bases that match TRBD1. This CDR3 contains 14 residues. CDR1 and CDR2 from the germline V gene are GTSNPN and SVGIG (reference sequence). Trimming removed 0 bases from V and 5 bases from J; junction bases left unmatched: 5. Here the CDR3 DNA reads TGTGCCTGGAGTGTACAGGGGGGTGGGTATGGCTACACCTTC. Translated, it gives CAWSVQGGGYGYTF. The full variable domain, completed using reference TRBV30 and TRBJ1-2, is SQTIHQWPATLVQPVGSPLSLECTVEGTSNPNLYWYRQAAGRGLQLLFYSVGIGQISSEVPQNLSASRPQDRQFILSSKKLLLSDSGFYLCAWSVQGGGYGYTFGSGTRLTVV.

The CDR3, as DNA: TGTGCCAGCAGTGAGCGGAGACAGGGGAGGAGGTCTGAAGCTTTCTTT. Protein: CASSERRQGRRSEAFF. The chain joins TRBV6-1 to TRBJ1-1, with 8 bases lining up with TRBD1. The CDR3 sequence is 16 residues long. The junction had 12 bases not matched to a gene; V was cut back by 3 bases and J by 6 bases. Germline lookup yields CDR1 MNHNS and CDR2 SASEGT.

The genes are TRBV2 and TRBJ2-1, with a tentative D call TRBD2 (7 bases). Germline loops: CDR1 SNHLY, CDR2 FYNNEI. The CDR3 extends over 12 amino acids. The V end lost 8 bases, the J end lost 9 bases, and 14 bases lay between the germline ends. The CDR3 sequence: CASGGARVEQFF. CDR3 in DNA: TGTGCCAGCGGGGGGGCAAGGGTTGAGCAGTTCTTC.

The chain combines TRBV28 with TRBJ2-7; D possibly corresponds to TRBD2 (7 bases). The germline CDR1 and CDR2 sequences are MDHEN and SYDVKM. With 5 bases removed from V and 10 bases from J, the gap between germline ends came to 21 bases. The CDR3 is 14 residues long. CDR3 bases: TGTGCCAGCAGTGAGGGGGGACTAACCCCGTCACAGTACTTC. Protein sequence: CASSEGGLTPSQYF. The full variable domain, rest sourced from reference TRBV28 and TRBJ2-7, is DVKVTQSSRYLVKRTGEKVFLECVQDMDHENMFWYRQDPGLGLRLIYFSYDVKMKEKGDIPEGYSVSREKKERFSLILESASTNQTSMYLCASSEGGLTPSQYFGPGTRLTVT.

The chain's CDR3 is CAWSTGYGYTF. CDR3 nucleotides: TGTGCCTGGAGTACGGGTTATGGCTACACCTTC. This chain joins TRBV30 and TRBJ1-2; D ambiguous. Germline CDR1 reads GTSNPN; CDR2 reads SVGIG (reference sequence). Trimming removed 2 bases at V and 5 bases at J, with 6 bases between. The CDR3 extends over 11 amino acids.

The chain uses TRBV13 and TRBJ2-1, with 12 bases that match TRBD2. This CDR3 region has 16 residues. Germline values: CDR1 PRHDT, CDR2 FYEKMQ (reference sequence). The V segment lost 5 bases and the J segment 4 bases; nucleotides outside the gene matches: 6. CDR3 in amino acids: CASSGGLAGPYNEQFF. In DNA form, the CDR3 reads TGTGCCAGCAGCGGAGGACTAGCGGGACCGTACAATGAGCAGTTCTTC.

J is TRBJ2-3 and V is TRBV15, with TRBD1 matching 8 bases. The germline gives CDR1 LNHNV, CDR2 YYDKDF (reference sequence). Trimming cost V 7 bases and J 4 bases; bases outside gene matches: 7. This CDR3 has 14 amino acids. In DNA form, the CDR3 reads TGTGCCACCACAAGGGACAGGCTCCCAGATACGCAGTATTTT. It specifies CATTRDRLPDTQYF. The whole variable domain, remainder taken from reference TRBV15 and TRBJ2-3, is DAMVIQNPRYQVTQFGKPVTLSCSQTLNHNVMYWYQQKSSQAPKLLFHYYDKDFNNEADTPDNFQSRRPNTSFCFLDIRSPGLGDTAMYLCATTRDRLPDTQYFGPGTRLTVL.

The J gene is TRBJ1-2, the V gene TRBV6-1, with D perhaps matching TRBD1 (6 bases). Germline V CDR1 and CDR2: MNHNS, SASEGT. Trimming pared 2 bases from V and 7 bases from J, leaving 11 bases between. The CDR3 is 13 amino acids. CDR3 DNA: TGTGCCAGCAGTGAATTACAGGGTGGTGGCTACACCTTC. It specifies CASSELQGGGYTF.

V is TRBV4-1 and J is TRBJ2-3; 8 bases agree with TRBD1. After removal of 1 base from V and 4 bases from J, the junction contained 13 bases not matched to a gene. CDR3 size: 18 residues. Germline V lookup: CDR1 MGHRA, CDR2 YSYEKL. The CDR3 here is CASSQVGFGTGGPDTQYF. CDR3 sequence (DNA): TGCGCCAGCAGCCAAGTTGGATTCGGGACAGGAGGACCAGATACGCAGTATTTT.

This clone was counted once. The chain carries TRBV5-1 and TRBJ2-3, with TRBD2 matching 7 bases. Trimming at V came to 1 base and at J to 6 bases, leaving 8 bases not matched to a gene. Germline values: CDR1 SGHRS, CDR2 YFSETQ. The CDR3 spans 15 residues. Here the CDR3 reads CASSLYRGDVDTQYF. The CDR3 region has the DNA TGCGCCAGCAGCTTGTACCGGGGGGACGTGGATACGCAGTATTTT.

The CDR3 nucleotides are TGTGCCAGCAGCCCCCGAGAAAATACGCAGTATTTT. Its translation: CASSPRENTQYF. The gene calls are TRBV7-2 and TRBJ2-3; D gene uncertain. The germline V gene encodes CDR1 SGHTA and CDR2 FQGNSA. The germline V and J ends were trimmed by 5 bases and 7 bases, with 10 bases remaining between them. The CDR3 contains 12 residues.

V is TRBV29-1 and J is TRBJ1-1; D is uncertain. CDR1 is SQVTM and CDR2 is ANQGSEA in the germline V gene. Trimming shortened V by 4 bases and J by 1 base, and 7 bases separated the two germline ends. CDR3 length: 12 amino acids. The DNA of the CDR3 is TGCAGCGTTGGAGGAAGGAACACTGAAGCTTTCTTT. Residues: CSVGGRNTEAFF.

The J gene is TRBJ2-2, the V gene TRBV11-2, with 7 bases lining up with TRBD1. CDR1 SGHAT and CDR2 FQNNGV come from the germline V gene. The CDR3 has 17 amino acids. Trimming removed 5 bases from V and 1 base from J; junction bases left unmatched: 10. The CDR3 DNA is TGTGCCAGCAGCACCCCGCTGAGGACAGGGAACACCGGGGAGCTGTTTTTT. This codes for CASSTPLRTGNTGELFF.

Only one count was recorded for this clone. The chain is built from TRBV19 and TRBJ1-6, with 9 bases that match TRBD1. J lost 5 bases, V lost 9 bases, and 11 bases had no gene match. From germline, CDR1 is LNHDA and CDR2 SQIVND (reference sequence). The length of the CDR3 is 16 residues. The CDR3 coding sequence is TGTGCCAGCCGAAACAGGGGGCGGCCCAATAATTCACCCCTCCACTTT. It codes for CASRNRGRPNNSPLHF.

A few counts support this clone. The chain uses TRBV5-4 and TRBJ2-3, with TRBD1 matching over 7 bases. V trimming: 4 bases; J trimming: 3 bases; junction bases outside the gene matches: 8. This CDR3 is 15 amino acids long. Germline CDR1 SGHNT, CDR2 YYREEE (reference sequence). The CDR3 loop is CASSPYRGSTDTQYF. The CDR3 DNA reads TGTGCCAGCAGCCCCTACAGGGGATCTACAGATACGCAGTATTTT.

The genes are TRBV9 and TRBJ2-7; 10 bases map to TRBD2. The CDR3 is 16 amino acids. Trimming at V came to 3 bases and at J to 3 bases, leaving 9 bases not matched to a gene. Germline loops: CDR1 SGDLS, CDR2 YYNGEE. CDR3 sequence (DNA): TGTGCCAGCAGCGCGGGGGGAGCGGGGGGGAACTACGAGCAGTACTTC. Residues: CASSAGGAGGNYEQYF.

The chain has TRBV10-3 and TRBJ2-5, with D maybe TRBD1 (6 bases). The V end lost 4 bases, the J end lost 5 bases, and 11 bases lay between the germline ends. Germline-derived CDR1 and CDR2 are ENHRY and SYGVKD. This CDR3 has 13 residues. CDR3 nucleotide sequence: TGTGCCATCAGTGTATACAGGGAGGAGACCCAGTACTTC. Translating it yields CAISVYREETQYF.

The J gene is TRBJ1-5, the V gene TRBV18, with 9 positions matching TRBD1. The CDR3 consists of 14 residues. V dropped 6 bases and J dropped 4; count of bases not matched to a gene: 4. Germline V gene lookup returns CDR1 KGHSH and CDR2 LQKENI. In nucleotides, the CDR3 is TGTGCCAGCTCCCGGGACAGGGCTAATCAGCCCCAGCATTTT. Protein sequence: CASSRDRANQPQHF.

V is TRBV7-6 and J is TRBJ2-7; TRBD1 might be the D (5 bases). Germline V CDR1 and CDR2: SGHVS, FNYEAQ. V was pared by 2 bases and J by 0 bases, with 14 bases between. The CDR3 loop spans 16 amino acids. CDR3 sequence (DNA): TGTGCCAGCAGCTTACTACCCAGGGTGAGCTCCTACGAGCAGTACTTC. Amino acid sequence: CASSLLPRVSSYEQYF. Together with reference TRBV7-6 and TRBJ2-7, the CDR3 gives the full variable domain: GAGVSQSPRYKVTKRGQDVALRCDPISGHVSLYWYRQALGQGPEFLTYFNYEAQQDKSGLPNDRFSAERPEGSISTLTIQRTEQRDSAMYRCASSLLPRVSSYEQYFGPGTRLTVT.

The rearrangement uses TRBV18 and TRBJ1-5; TRBD1 matches 9 bases. The CDR3 runs to 18 residues. Germline CDR1 and CDR2: KGHSH and LQKENI. The ends lost 1 base at V and 0 bases at J; junction bases unmatched: 7. The CDR3 DNA follows: TGTGCCAGCTCACCACGTTGGACAGGGGTGAATAGCAATCAGCCCCAGCATTTT. It yields the protein CASSPRWTGVNSNQPQHF.

V is TRBV7-9 and J is TRBJ1-6, with 10 positions matching TRBD1. The CDR3 loop spans 17 amino acids. CDR1 is SEHNR, CDR2 FQNEAQ, per germline (reference sequence). With V trimmed by 5 bases and J by 4 bases, 8 bases remained unmatched. The CDR3 coding sequence is TGTGCCAGCAGCCCTTCGGACAGGGGGGCATATAATTCACCCCTCCACTTT. Its protein product is CASSPSDRGAYNSPLHF.

The chain employs TRBV4-1 and TRBJ1-2, with 7 bases aligning to TRBD1. Germline values: CDR1 MGHRA, CDR2 YSYEKL. The ends lost 4 bases at V and 2 bases at J; junction bases unmatched: 7. This CDR3 is 15 amino acids long. The CDR3 sequence is CASSLRDSLNYGYTF. CDR3 nucleotide sequence: TGCGCCAGCAGCCTCCGGGACAGCTTAAACTATGGCTACACCTTC.